The source of this T cell receptor (beta chain) is a study of blood T cell repertoires in COVID-19 (TCRdb year 2020). In the study overall: Samples from collaborators originated in the United States, Italy and Spain and spanned both the acute and convalescent phases of COVID-19. Subjects who had been exposed to COVID-19, were actively infected with it, or had recovered from it provided the deeply sampled blood TCRbeta repertoires that made up the dataset. The samples were drawn from the first 160 participants of the ongoing ImmuneRACE study and from over a thousand subjects provided by 6 global collaborators. Where available, HLA class I and class II types were taken from metadata supplied by the sample provider and were not determined by assay-based typing. Nearly every sample came with metadata listing a de-identified subject ID, COVID-19 status, age in years and sex. The material from the prospective study consisted of cDNA or gDNA derived from T cells, B-cell-depleted T cells, or PBMCs. The repertoires were made available in a free public database intended to serve as a resource for research on the immune response to SARS-CoV-2.

The immunoSEQ Assay, a bias-controlled multiplex PCR, was used to amplify TCRbeta CDR3 regions from genomic DNA. As for how the authors treated the data: The number of nucleated cells in each sample was estimated from the amplification of reference gene primers within the assay. To quantify the absolute abundance of each unique TCRbeta CDR3 rearrangement, sequence reads were collapsed and filtered. For each sample, productive Simpson clonality was calculated as the square root of Simpson's diversity index across productive rearrangements. TCRdb provides this immuneACCESS table in a form limited to in-frame rearrangements. Some clones are lacking; in checked studies, under half of them reflect an unresolved V gene, and why the rest are absent is not known. V, J and clone size are taken as reported in that table, and D and trimming were inferred from the DNA itself. This sample has about 73,000 clones in its table, and about nine tenths of those were observed once. Over 4% of the sample comes from the top ten.

Comment on this clone: It lacks a known antigen. No base qualities exist here, and no much larger clone lies one base off it.

Here is what the overall study found, with its caveats: The quantity of clinical and demographic metadata differed by source and by participant and was supplied without curation.

Each collaborating institution followed its own protocols to collect whole blood in K2EDTA tubes. For TCRbeta analysis, collaborators shipped samples as frozen whole blood, isolated PBMCs, or DNA extracted from either of those sample types. The germline V gene gives CDR1 as MDHEN and CDR2 as SYDVKM. Its CDR3 holds 14 amino acids, cysteine through phenylalanine. The only DNA kept is the CDR3, 42 bases in frame from the first base. Relative to germline, V is 5 bases shorter and J is 3 bases shorter, with 11 bases between their ends. Material for sequencing was peripheral blood. This chain is built from TRBV28 and TRBJ1-5, with the D segment identity uncertain. This receptor was identified in a young woman with acute or convalescent COVID-19. For the CDR3, the sequence is CASSPTVLNQPQHF. The nucleotide sequence reads as follows: TGTGCCAGCAGTCCAACAGTCCTCAATCAGCCCCAGCATTTT.